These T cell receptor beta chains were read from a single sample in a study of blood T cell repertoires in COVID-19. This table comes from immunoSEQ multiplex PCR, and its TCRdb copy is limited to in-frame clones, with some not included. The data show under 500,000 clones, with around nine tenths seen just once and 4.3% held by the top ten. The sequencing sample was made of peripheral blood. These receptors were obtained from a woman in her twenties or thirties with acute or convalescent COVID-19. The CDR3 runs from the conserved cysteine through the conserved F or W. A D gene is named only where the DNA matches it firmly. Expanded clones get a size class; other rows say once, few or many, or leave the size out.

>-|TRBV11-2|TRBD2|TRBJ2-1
CASQLSGALNNEQFF
TGTGCCAGTCAACTTAGCGGGGCCCTAAACAATGAGCAGTTCTTC
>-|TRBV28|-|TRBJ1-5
CASSLWGGREGNQPQHF
TGTGCCAGCAGTTTATGGGGTGGCAGGGAGGGCAATCAGCCCCAGCATTTT
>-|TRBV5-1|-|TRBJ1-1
CASSFTGPHTEAFF
TGCGCCAGCAGCTTTACAGGACCTCACACTGAAGCTTTCTTT
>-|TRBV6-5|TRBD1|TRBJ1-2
CASTPGGNYGYTF
TGTGCCAGCACCCCAGGGGGGAACTATGGCTACACCTTC
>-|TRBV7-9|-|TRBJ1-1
CASSFLDTNTEAFF
TGTGCCAGCAGCTTTCTGGACACGAACACTGAAGCTTTCTTT
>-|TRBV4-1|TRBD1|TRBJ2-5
CASSQENSGGQETQYF
TGCGCCAGCAGCCAAGAAAATTCAGGGGGTCAAGAGACCCAGTACTTC
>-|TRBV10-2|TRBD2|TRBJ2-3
CASSRGGDTDTQYF
TGCGCCAGCAGCCGGGGGGGCGACACAGATACGCAGTATTTT
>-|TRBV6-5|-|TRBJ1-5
CASSPNQGLDQPQHF
TGTGCCAGCAGTCCAAACCAGGGGTTAGATCAGCCCCAGCATTTT
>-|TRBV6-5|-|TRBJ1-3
CASRKDNSGNTIYF
TGTGCCAGCCGAAAGGACAACTCTGGAAACACCATATATTTT
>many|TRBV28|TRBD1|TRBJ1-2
CASSVTRTGGTYGYTF
TGTGCCAGCAGTGTCACCCGGACAGGGGGAACCTATGGCTACACCTTC
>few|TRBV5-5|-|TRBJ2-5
CASSLNVVAFETQYF
TGTGCCAGCAGCTTGAACGTGGTTGCGTTCGAGACCCAGTACTTC
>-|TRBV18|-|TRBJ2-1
CASSPLTGERNEQFF
TGTGCCAGCTCACCACTAACAGGTGAGAGAAATGAGCAGTTCTTC
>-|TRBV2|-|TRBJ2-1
CASSELARGHEQFF
TGTGCCAGCAGTGAACTAGCCAGGGGCCATGAGCAGTTCTTC
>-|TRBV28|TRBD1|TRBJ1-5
CASSPADRVGQPQHF
TGTGCCAGCAGTCCCGCCGACAGGGTTGGTCAGCCCCAGCATTTT
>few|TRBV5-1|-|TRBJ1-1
CASSFLGADTEAFF
TGCGCCAGCAGCTTTTTGGGGGCGGATACTGAAGCTTTCTTT
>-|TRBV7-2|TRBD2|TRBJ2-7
CASGSQRGGGSYEQYF
TGTGCCAGCGGCTCTCAGCGGGGGGGCGGATCCTACGAGCAGTACTTC
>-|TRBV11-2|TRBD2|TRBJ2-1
CASSSLSGRYNEQFF
TGTGCCAGCAGTTCGCTTAGCGGGAGATACAATGAGCAGTTCTTC
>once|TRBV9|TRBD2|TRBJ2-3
CASSPPSGGGTDTQYF
TGTGCCAGCAGCCCACCTAGCGGGGGGGGCACAGATACGCAGTATTTT
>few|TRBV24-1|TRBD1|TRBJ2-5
CATSDSRGTGAGGETQYF
TGTGCCACCAGTGATTCGCGAGGGACAGGGGCCGGAGGGGAGACCCAGTACTTC
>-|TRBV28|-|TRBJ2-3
CASTSANSDTQYF
TGTGCCAGCACTAGCGCCAACTCAGATACGCAGTATTTT
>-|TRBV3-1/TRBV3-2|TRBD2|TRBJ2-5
CASSPSGLAGETQYF
TGTGCCAGCAGCCCCTCGGGACTAGCAGGGGAGACCCAGTACTTC
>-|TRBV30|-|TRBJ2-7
CAWSLGWVGDYEQYF
TGTGCCTGGAGTCTCGGTTGGGTAGGGGACTACGAGCAGTACTTC
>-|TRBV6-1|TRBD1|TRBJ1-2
CASSERGQLYYGYTF
TGTGCCAGCAGTGAACGGGGACAGTTGTACTATGGCTACACCTTC
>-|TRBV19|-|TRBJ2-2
CASSIVQVNTGELFF
TGTGCCAGTAGTATAGTCCAGGTCAACACCGGGGAGCTGTTTTTT
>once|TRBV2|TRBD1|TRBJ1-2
CASKATGGAGYTF
TGTGCCAGCAAGGCTACAGGGGGCGCTGGCTACACCTTC
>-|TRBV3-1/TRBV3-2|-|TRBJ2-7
CASSQKTGFGEQYF
TGTGCCAGCAGCCAAAAAACAGGGTTCGGTGAGCAGTACTTC
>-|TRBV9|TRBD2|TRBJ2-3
CASSVSGGGAADTQYF
TGTGCCAGCAGCGTAAGTGGCGGGGGGGCGGCAGATACGCAGTATTTT
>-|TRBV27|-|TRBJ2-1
CAVTDAGSYNEQFF
TGTGCCGTGACGGACGCAGGGTCGTACAATGAGCAGTTCTTC
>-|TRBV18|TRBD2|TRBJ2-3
CATRFRGDTDTQYF
TGTGCCACCCGGTTCCGGGGGGACACAGATACGCAGTATTTT
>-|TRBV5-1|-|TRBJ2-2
CASRESGNTGELFF
TGCGCCAGCAGGGAGTCTGGAAACACCGGGGAGCTGTTTTTT
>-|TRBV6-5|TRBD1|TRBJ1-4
CASSPLDRAGEKLFF
TGTGCCAGCAGTCCGTTGGACAGGGCGGGGGAAAAACTGTTTTTT
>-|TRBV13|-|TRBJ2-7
CASSSRTEKGVEEQYF
TGTGCCAGCAGCTCCCGGACAGAAAAGGGGGTGGAAGAGCAGTACTTC
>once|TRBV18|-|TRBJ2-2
CASSYLTVGTGELFF
TGTGCCAGCTCGTATCTAACAGTGGGCACCGGGGAGCTGTTTTTT
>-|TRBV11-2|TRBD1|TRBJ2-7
CASSLVGTGLYEQYF
TGTGCCAGCAGCTTAGTTGGGACAGGGCTCTACGAGCAGTACTTC
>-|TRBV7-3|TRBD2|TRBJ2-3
CASSKGTSGYTDTQYF
TGTGCCAGCAGCAAAGGGACTAGCGGGTACACAGATACGCAGTATTTT
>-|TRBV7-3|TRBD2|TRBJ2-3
CASSSSSGGTDTQYF
TGTGCCAGCAGCTCTTCTAGCGGGGGTACAGATACGCAGTATTTT
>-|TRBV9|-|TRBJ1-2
CASSVAGYGYTF
TGTGCCAGCAGCGTAGCAGGGTACGGCTACACCTTC
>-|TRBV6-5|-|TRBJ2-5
CASSLSGSQETQYF
TGTGCCAGCAGTCTGTCCGGGTCCCAAGAGACCCAGTACTTC
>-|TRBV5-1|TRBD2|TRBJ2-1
CASSLGLAGNEQFF
TGCGCCAGCAGCTTGGGACTAGCGGGGAATGAGCAGTTCTTC
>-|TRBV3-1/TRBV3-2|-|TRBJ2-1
CASSQDRKSYNEQFF
TGTGCCAGCAGCCAAGACAGGAAATCCTACAATGAGCAGTTCTTC
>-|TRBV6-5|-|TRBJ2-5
CASSYLGQSEETQYF
TGTGCCAGCAGTTACTTAGGACAGAGTGAAGAGACCCAGTACTTC